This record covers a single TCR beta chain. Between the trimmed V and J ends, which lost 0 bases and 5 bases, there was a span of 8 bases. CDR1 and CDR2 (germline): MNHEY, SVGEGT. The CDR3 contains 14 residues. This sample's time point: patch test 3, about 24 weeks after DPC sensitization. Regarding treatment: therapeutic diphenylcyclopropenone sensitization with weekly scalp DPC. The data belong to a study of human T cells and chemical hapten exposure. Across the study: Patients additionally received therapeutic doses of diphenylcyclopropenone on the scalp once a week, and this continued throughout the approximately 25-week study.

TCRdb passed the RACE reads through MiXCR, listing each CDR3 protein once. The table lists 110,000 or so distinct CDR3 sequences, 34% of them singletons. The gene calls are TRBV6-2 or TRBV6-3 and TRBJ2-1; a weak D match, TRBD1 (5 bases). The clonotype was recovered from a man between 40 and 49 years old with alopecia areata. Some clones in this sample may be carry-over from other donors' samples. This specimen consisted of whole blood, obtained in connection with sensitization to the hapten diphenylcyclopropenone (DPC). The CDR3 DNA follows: TGTGCCAGCAGTTACTCGAAGGGGCACAATGAGCAGTTCTTC. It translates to CASSYSKGHNEQFF.